Listed here are 20 T cell receptor beta chains from one sample, sequenced in a study of blood T cell repertoires in COVID-19. TCRdb keeps only in-frame clones here, not all; method: immunoSEQ multiplex PCR. The repertoire consists of about 210,000 clones, with about 81% occurring once and the leading ten covering 5.2%. The sample comprised peripheral blood. The receptor set was obtained from a woman in her 70s with COVID-19, enrolled during active disease.

This chain uses TRBV5-5 with TRBJ1-2; TRBD1 is a possible D gene (6 bases). This CDR3 region has 15 residues. The ends were cut back, 5 bases at V and 7 bases at J, with 21 bases in the middle. Germline CDR1 and CDR2: SGHKS and YYEKEE (reference sequence). CDR3: CASSTTGNPRGGYTF. CDR3 DNA sequence: TGTGCCAGCAGTACTACAGGGAATCCTCGAGGTGGCTACACCTTC.

The chain couples TRBV20-1 to TRBJ2-1, with no clear D. Germline lookup yields CDR1 DFQATT and CDR2 SNEGSKA (reference sequence). CDR3 length: 14 residues. Deletions cut 3 bases from V and 0 bases from J, with 9 bases between. CDR3 protein: CSASSRGSYNEQFF. The CDR3, as DNA: TGCAGTGCTAGTTCGCGTGGCTCCTACAATGAGCAGTTCTTC.

The rearrangement links TRBV3-1 (or the pseudogene TRBV3-2) to TRBJ2-1; 12 bases match TRBD1. V shed 3 bases, J shed 8 bases, and the junction held 11 bases outside the gene matches. Per germline, CDR1 LGHDT and CDR2 YNNKEL (reference sequence). The CDR3 runs 17 residues. This CDR3 is CASSQEPPGQGADEQFF. The CDR3 region has the DNA TGTGCCAGCAGCCAGGAACCTCCGGGACAGGGGGCCGATGAGCAGTTCTTC.

V is TRBV7-9 and J is TRBJ2-1; 9 positions agree with TRBD1. This CDR3 is 15 amino acids long. The ends lost 5 bases at V and 4 bases at J; junction bases unmatched: 6. Germline-derived CDR1 and CDR2 are SEHNR and FQNEAQ (reference sequence). The CDR3 coding sequence is TGTGCCAGCAGCCCGGAGGGGACAGGGTACAATGAGCAGTTCTTC. It codes for CASSPEGTGYNEQFF.

The chain joins TRBV4-1 to TRBJ1-1; the D is unclear. Between the trimmed V and J ends, which lost 2 bases and 2 bases, there was a span of 3 bases. This CDR3 has 12 residues. Germline loops: CDR1 MGHRA, CDR2 YSYEKL. The CDR3 coding sequence is TGCGCCAGCAGCCAACTCAACACTGAAGCTTTCTTT. Translating gives CASSQLNTEAFF.

The chain joins TRBV7-2 to TRBJ2-5, with D hard to call. The CDR3 covers 13 residues. Per the germline V gene, CDR1 is SGHTA and CDR2 is FQGNSA. V was pared by 4 bases and J by 2 bases, with 8 bases between. CDR3 DNA: TGTGCCAGCAGCTACGGCAGGCAAGAGACCCAGTACTTC. Its protein is CASSYGRQETQYF.

This clone turned up a few times. V usage is TRBV6-5 and J usage is TRBJ1-1; possibly TRBD1 for D (6 bases). CDR3 length: 13 residues. The germline V and J ends were trimmed by 6 bases and 1 base, with 9 bases remaining between them. The V gene's germline CDR1 is MNHEY and CDR2 SVGAGI. The CDR3 sequence is CASRRQANTEAFF. CDR3 sequence (DNA): TGTGCCAGCAGGAGACAGGCGAACACTGAAGCTTTCTTT.

The V call is TRBV28, the J call TRBJ2-1; TRBD2 matches 10 bases. The junction had 11 bases not matched to a gene; V was cut back by 6 bases and J by 9 bases. This CDR3 region has 15 residues. The germline gives CDR1 MDHEN, CDR2 SYDVKM. CDR3 loop: CASSSSGSGHGEQFF. The CDR3 DNA reads TGTGCCAGCAGCTCTAGCGGGAGCGGGCACGGTGAGCAGTTCTTC. The full variable domain, rest sourced from reference TRBV28 and TRBJ2-1, is DVKVTQSSRYLVKRTGEKVFLECVQDMDHENMFWYRQDPGLGLRLIYFSYDVKMKEKGDIPEGYSVSREKKERFSLILESASTNQTSMYLCASSSSGSGHGEQFFGPGTRLTVL.

The V gene is TRBV12-3 or TRBV12-4, the J gene TRBJ2-5, with a weak D call TRBD1 (6 bases). V was trimmed by 8 bases and J by 4 bases, leaving 11 bases between them. This CDR3 has 12 residues. CDR3: CASGHRVETQYF. DNA for the CDR3: TGTGCCAGCGGCCACAGGGTAGAGACCCAGTACTTC.

The chain employs TRBV30 and TRBJ1-2; D gene uncertain. The CDR3 spans 12 residues. V lost 0 bases and J lost 3, with 5 bases in between. Germline CDR1 is GTSNPN and CDR2 is SVGIG (reference sequence). The CDR3 sequence is CAWSVTDYGYTF. DNA of the CDR3: TGTGCCTGGAGTGTGACTGACTATGGCTACACCTTC.

This chain's CDR3 is CASSEGPPYSNQPQHF. As DNA, the CDR3 is TGTGCCAGCAGTGAAGGGCCTCCTTATAGCAATCAGCCCCAGCATTTT. The J gene is TRBJ1-5, the V gene TRBV6-1; no clear D. The V end lost 1 base, the J end lost 0 bases, and 10 bases lay between the germline ends. The CDR3 is 16 amino acids. Germline CDR1 and CDR2: MNHNS and SASEGT.

Only one count was recorded for this clone. The V gene is TRBV2, the J gene TRBJ2-5; TRBD1 matches at 10 bases. The germline CDR1 and CDR2 sequences are SNHLY and FYNNEI. V was pared by 6 bases and J by 5 bases, with 3 bases of the junction left unmatched. This CDR3 region has 13 residues. The CDR3 nucleotides are TGTGCCAGCAGGGGGACAGGGGTGGAGACCCAGTACTTC. Translated, it gives CASRGTGVETQYF. The full variable domain, its missing parts supplied by reference TRBV2 and TRBJ2-5, is EPEVTQTPSHQVTQMGQEVILRCVPISNHLYFYWYRQILGQKVEFLVSFYNNEISEKSEIFDDQFSVERPDGSNFTLKIRSTKLEDSAMYFCASRGTGVETQYFGPGTRLLVL.

The CDR3 bases are TGTGCCAGCCGGGGAGGGGAGTGGCAGCCCCAGCATTTT. It translates to CASRGGEWQPQHF. This sequence joins TRBV10-3 and TRBJ1-5; D is possibly TRBD1 (5 bases). CDR1 is ENHRY, CDR2 SYGVKD, per germline. This CDR3 region has 13 residues. The ends were cut back, 10 bases at V and 7 bases at J, with 17 bases in the middle.

This clone was found many times. The J gene is TRBJ2-5, the V gene TRBV7-8; 7 nucleotides agree with TRBD1. V shed 4 bases and J 1 base; nucleotides not matched to a gene: 3. This CDR3 has 14 residues. Germline CDR1 SGHVS, CDR2 FQNEAQ. The CDR3, as DNA: TGTGCCAGCAGCTCGACAGGGATCCAAGAGACCCAGTACTTC. Amino acid sequence: CASSSTGIQETQYF.

The chain joins TRBV27 to TRBJ2-2; D possibly corresponds to TRBD1 (5 bases). Germline lookup yields CDR1 MNHEY and CDR2 SMNVEV (reference sequence). Trimming took 6 bases from V and 6 from J, leaving 17 bases between them. The CDR3 is made up of 15 amino acids. CDR3 sequence (DNA): TGTGCCAGCAGACTATCCTCCGAAGGGGCCGGGGAGCTGTTTTTT. Its translation: CASRLSSEGAGELFF.

The genes are TRBV7-8 and TRBJ2-1; no definite D call. The V gene's germline CDR1 is SGHVS and CDR2 FQNEAQ. The CDR3 totals 14 residues. Trimming removed 0 bases from V and 8 bases from J, with 11 bases in between. The CDR3 region is CASSLASYLHEQFF. The CDR3 DNA sequence: TGTGCCAGCAGCTTAGCGTCGTACTTGCATGAGCAGTTCTTC.

The gene calls are TRBV5-4 and TRBJ2-7; possibly TRBD2 for D (5 bases). The germline V and J ends were trimmed by 5 bases and 3 bases, with 15 bases remaining between them. CDR1 and CDR2 (germline): SGHNT, YYREEE (reference sequence). This CDR3 is 14 amino acids long. For the CDR3, the DNA is TGTGCCAGCAGTCGCCGGACTGGGGTCTACGAGCAGTACTTC. It specifies CASSRRTGVYEQYF.

On this clone itself: With a much larger clone just one base away, this may be a read error. The rearrangement joins TRBV3-1 (or the pseudogene TRBV3-2) to TRBJ2-7; 10 bases are shared with TRBD1. The junction had 2 bases not matched to a gene; V was cut back by 4 bases and J by 2 bases. The CDR3 sequence is 14 residues long. CDR1 LGHDT and CDR2 YNNKEL come from the germline V gene (reference sequence). The CDR3 DNA follows: TGTGCCAGCAGCCCCGGGACAGGGGCCTACGAGCAGTACTTC. As protein: CASSPGTGAYEQYF.

The rearrangement uses TRBV5-1 and TRBJ2-6; D unresolved. The length of the CDR3 is 17 residues. The germline gives CDR1 SGHRS, CDR2 YFSETQ. Trimming removed 0 bases at V and 0 bases at J, with 10 bases between. The CDR3 spells CASSLGSSRSGANVLTF. In nucleotides, the CDR3 is TGCGCCAGCAGCTTGGGTTCCAGTCGCTCTGGGGCCAACGTCCTGACTTTC.

The V and J genes are TRBV18 and TRBJ2-2; D possibly corresponds to TRBD2 (5 bases). Germline V gene data show CDR1 as KGHSH and CDR2 as LQKENI. The CDR3 consists of 17 residues. V lost 4 bases to trimming and J lost 1 base, with 16 bases between them. CDR3 DNA sequence: TGTGCCAGCTCACAAAAACTCGGACTCAAGAACACCGGGGAGCTGTTTTTT. Translating gives CASSQKLGLKNTGELFF.